The T cell receptor (beta chain) under discussion was sequenced for a study of T cells in Graves' hyperthyroidism and ophthalmopathy. A remark on this clonotype: Its antigen is unknown.

Trimming shortened V by 10 bases and J by 3 bases, and 10 bases separated the two germline ends. Germline V CDR1 and CDR2: MDHEN, SYDVKM. This CDR3 has 11 residues. Amplification yielded TCR beta CDR3 regions, with RNA transcripts as the source. When the TCR CDR3 underwent first-round RT-PCR, the HTBI primer set was used. A single record per CDR3 protein comes from TCRdb applying MiXCR to the multiplex PCR reads. The sample includes some 180,000 distinct CDR3 sequences, around 15% of them seen just once. Study-wide points: Most expanded thyroid clonotypes above 0.001 also appeared in blood. Researchers report that a 13 V-J model separated ophthalmopathy from stable hyperthyroidism.

Uncontrolled infection, other autoimmune disease, pregnancy or lactation disqualified patients from enrolment. This chain connects TRBV28 to TRBJ2-7; D call uncertain. Sequencing was done on a sample of blood. The TCR was taken from a woman aged 50 to 65 with Graves' hyperthyroidism. In DNA form, the CDR3 reads TGTGCCACTTCGACCGGCTACGAGCAGTACTTC. Its protein is CATSTGYEQYF.